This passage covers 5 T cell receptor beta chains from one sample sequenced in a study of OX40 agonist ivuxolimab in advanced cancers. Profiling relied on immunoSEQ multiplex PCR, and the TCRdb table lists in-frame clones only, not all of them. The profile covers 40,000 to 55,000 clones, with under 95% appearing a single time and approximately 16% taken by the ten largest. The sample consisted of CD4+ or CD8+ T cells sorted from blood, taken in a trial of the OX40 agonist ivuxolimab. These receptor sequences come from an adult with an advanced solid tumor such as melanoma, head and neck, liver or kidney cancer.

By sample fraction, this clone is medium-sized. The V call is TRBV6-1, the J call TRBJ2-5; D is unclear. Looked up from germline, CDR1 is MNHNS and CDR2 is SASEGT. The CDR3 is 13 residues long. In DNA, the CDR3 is TGTGCTGCGGCAGGCCTTGAATGGGAGACCCAGTACTTC. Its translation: CAAAGLEWETQYF.

CDR3 region: CASSYSNRGEAEAFF. CDR3 bases: TGTGCCAGCAGTTACTCGAATCGGGGTGAGGCTGAAGCTTTCTTT. The chain employs TRBV6-5 and TRBJ1-1; no reliable D call. V lost 0 bases, J lost 6 bases, and 14 bases lay in between. Germline V gene lookup returns CDR1 MNHEY and CDR2 SVGAGI. This CDR3 is 15 amino acids long.

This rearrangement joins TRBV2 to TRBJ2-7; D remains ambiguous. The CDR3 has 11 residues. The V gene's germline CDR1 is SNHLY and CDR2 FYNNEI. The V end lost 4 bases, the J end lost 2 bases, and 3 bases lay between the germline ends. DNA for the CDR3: TGTGCCAGCAGTGGTCCCTACGAGCAGTACTTC. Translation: CASSGPYEQYF.

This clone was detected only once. Here the CDR3 reads CASSGPTGRGGETQYF. The CDR3 DNA is TGTGCCAGCAGTGGTCCGACAGGTCGTGGTGGGGAGACCCAGTACTTC. V and J are TRBV28 and TRBJ2-5; TRBD1 is a possible D gene (6 bases). V lost 5 bases and J lost 5, with 21 bases in between. CDR3 length: 16 amino acids. Germline values: CDR1 MDHEN, CDR2 SYDVKM.

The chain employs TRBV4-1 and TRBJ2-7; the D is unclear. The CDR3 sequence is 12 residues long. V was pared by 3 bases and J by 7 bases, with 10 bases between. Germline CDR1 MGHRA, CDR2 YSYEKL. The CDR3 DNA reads TGCGCCAGCAGCCATCACACGGGTGAGCAGTACTTC. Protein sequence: CASSHHTGEQYF.